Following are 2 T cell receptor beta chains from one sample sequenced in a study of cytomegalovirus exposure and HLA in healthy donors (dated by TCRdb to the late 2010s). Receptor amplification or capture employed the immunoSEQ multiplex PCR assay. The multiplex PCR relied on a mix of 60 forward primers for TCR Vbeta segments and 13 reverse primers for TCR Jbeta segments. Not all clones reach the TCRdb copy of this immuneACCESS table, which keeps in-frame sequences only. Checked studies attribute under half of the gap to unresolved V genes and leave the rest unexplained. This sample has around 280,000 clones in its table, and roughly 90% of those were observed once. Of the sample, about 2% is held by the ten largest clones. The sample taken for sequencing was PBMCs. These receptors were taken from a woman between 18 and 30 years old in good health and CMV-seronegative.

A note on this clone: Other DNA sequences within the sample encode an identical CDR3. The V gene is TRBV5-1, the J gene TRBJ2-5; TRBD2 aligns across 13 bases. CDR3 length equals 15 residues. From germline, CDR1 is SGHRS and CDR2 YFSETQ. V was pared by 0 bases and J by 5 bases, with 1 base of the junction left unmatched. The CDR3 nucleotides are TGCGCCAGCAGCTTGGGACTAGCGGGGGGCGAGACCCAGTACTTC. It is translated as CASSLGLAGGETQYF.

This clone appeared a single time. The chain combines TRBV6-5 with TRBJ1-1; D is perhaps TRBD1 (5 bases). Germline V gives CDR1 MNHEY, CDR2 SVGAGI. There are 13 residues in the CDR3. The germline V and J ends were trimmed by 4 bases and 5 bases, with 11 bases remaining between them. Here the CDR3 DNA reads TGTGCCAGCAGTTTACTCAGGGATACTGAAGCTTTCTTT. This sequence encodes CASSLLRDTEAFF.